The clone carrying this T cell receptor (beta chain) occurred a few times. Its cognate antigen is unknown. A single record per CDR3 protein comes from TCRdb applying MiXCR to the 5' RACE reads. The top ten clones hold 6.1% of a sample with 400,000 or so distinct CDR3 sequences, 25% to 35% of them seen once. Trimming removed 9 bases at V and 5 bases at J, with 12 bases between. This CDR3 spans 12 amino acids. Germline CDR1 MNHNY, CDR2 SVGAGI (reference sequence). This sample was included in a study of identical twins' blood T cells. Study-level points and caveats: Twin repertoire similarity may partly reflect shared environment. Twins reportedly had markedly more similar V usage than unrelated donors, even among out-of-frame TCRbeta clonotypes.

Sequenced material: PBMCs. The TCR was taken from a woman between 18 and 50 years old in good health. The V call is TRBV6-6, the J call TRBJ2-3; perhaps TRBD1 as D (5 bases). DNA of the CDR3: TGTGCCAGTAATGCAAGGGGAGATACGCAGTATTTT. Protein: CASNARGDTQYF.